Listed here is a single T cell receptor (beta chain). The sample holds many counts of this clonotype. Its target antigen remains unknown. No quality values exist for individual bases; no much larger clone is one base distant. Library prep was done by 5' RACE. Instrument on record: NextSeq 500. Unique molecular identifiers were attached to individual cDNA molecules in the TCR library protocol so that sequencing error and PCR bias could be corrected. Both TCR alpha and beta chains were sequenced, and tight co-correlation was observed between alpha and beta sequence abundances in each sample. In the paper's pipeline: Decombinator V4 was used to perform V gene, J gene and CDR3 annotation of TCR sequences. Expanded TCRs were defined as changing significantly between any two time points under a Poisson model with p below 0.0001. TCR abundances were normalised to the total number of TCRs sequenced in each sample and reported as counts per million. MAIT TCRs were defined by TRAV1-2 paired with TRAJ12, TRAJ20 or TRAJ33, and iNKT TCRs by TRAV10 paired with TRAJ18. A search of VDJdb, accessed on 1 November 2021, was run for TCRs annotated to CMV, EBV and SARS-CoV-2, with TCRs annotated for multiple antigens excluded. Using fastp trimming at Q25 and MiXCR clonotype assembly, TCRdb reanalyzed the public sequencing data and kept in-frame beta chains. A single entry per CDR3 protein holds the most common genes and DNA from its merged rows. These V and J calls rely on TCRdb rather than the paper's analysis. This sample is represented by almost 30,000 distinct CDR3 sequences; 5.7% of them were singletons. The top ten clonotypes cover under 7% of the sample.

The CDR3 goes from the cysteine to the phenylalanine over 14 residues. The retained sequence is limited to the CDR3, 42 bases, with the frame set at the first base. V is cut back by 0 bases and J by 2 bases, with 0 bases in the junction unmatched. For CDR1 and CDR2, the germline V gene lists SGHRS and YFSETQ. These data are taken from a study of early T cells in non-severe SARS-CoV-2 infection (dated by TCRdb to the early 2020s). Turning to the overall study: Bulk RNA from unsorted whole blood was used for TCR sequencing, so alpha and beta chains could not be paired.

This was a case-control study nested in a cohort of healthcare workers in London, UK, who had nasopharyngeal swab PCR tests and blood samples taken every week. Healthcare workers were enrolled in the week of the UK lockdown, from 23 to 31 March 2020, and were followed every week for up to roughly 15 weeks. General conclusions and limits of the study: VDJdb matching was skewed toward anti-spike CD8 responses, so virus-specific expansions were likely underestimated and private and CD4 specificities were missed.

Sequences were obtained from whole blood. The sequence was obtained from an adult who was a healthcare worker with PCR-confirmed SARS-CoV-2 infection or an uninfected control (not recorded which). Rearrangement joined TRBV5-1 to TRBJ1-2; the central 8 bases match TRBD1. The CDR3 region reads CASSLGTGNYGYTF. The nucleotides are TGCGCCAGCAGCTTGGGGACAGGGAACTATGGCTACACCTTC.